The T cell receptor (beta chain) described here comes from a study of OX40 agonist ivuxolimab in advanced cancers. Study at large: Patients in dose escalation had liver, melanoma, kidney or head and neck cancers.

Assay: immunoSEQ multiplex PCR; the TCRdb copy retains only in-frame clones and omits some. The table includes approximately 70,000 clones, about 88% detected once. In the case of this clone: Its target is not known.

Study-wide points: Among T cells, CD8+ cells averaged more expanded clones than CD4+ cells. Both blood CD4+ and CD8+ T cells showed clonal growth by week 6 at 0.1 to 3.0 mg/kg. Among the lowest peripheral clonal expansion occurred in 0.1-3.0 mg/kg partial responders.

The germline V gene has CDR1 SNHLY and CDR2 FYNNEI. The CDR3 has 12 amino acids. The V and J ends lost 6 bases and 9 bases respectively, with 15 bases between them. Material: CD4+ or CD8+ T cells sorted from blood, obtained in a trial of the OX40 agonist ivuxolimab. The V call is TRBV2, the J call TRBJ2-7; D ambiguous. The sequence was obtained from an adult with an advanced solid tumor such as melanoma, head and neck, liver or kidney cancer. The CDR3 DNA reads as TGTGCCAGCAGACCTGGGCCAGGACGGCAGTACTTC. As protein: CASRPGPGRQYF.